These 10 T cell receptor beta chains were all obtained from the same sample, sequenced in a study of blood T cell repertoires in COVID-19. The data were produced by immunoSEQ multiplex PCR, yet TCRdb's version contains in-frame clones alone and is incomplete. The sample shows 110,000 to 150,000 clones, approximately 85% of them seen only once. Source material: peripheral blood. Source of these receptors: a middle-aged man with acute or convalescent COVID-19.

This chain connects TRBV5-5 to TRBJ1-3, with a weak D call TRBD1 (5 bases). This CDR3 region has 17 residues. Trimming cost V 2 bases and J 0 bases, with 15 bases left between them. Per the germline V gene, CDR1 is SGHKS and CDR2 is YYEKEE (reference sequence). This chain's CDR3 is CASSFRVQFVSGNTIYF. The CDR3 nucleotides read TGTGCCAGCAGCTTCAGGGTCCAATTCGTCTCTGGAAACACCATATATTTT.

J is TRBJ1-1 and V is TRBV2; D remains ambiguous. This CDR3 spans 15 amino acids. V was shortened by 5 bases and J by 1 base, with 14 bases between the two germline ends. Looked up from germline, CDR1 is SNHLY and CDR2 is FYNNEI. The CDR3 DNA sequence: TGTGCCAGCAGTAATCCGAGAGGAGAGAACACTGAAGCTTTCTTT. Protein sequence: CASSNPRGENTEAFF.

The CDR3 region is CASSEVHGRGHWPQHF. CDR3 DNA: TGTGCCAGCAGTGAAGTTCACGGCAGGGGGCATTGGCCCCAGCATTTT. V gene TRBV6-1 combines with J gene TRBJ1-5, with 8 bases aligning to TRBD1. In germline, CDR1 is MNHNS, CDR2 SASEGT. Unmatched junction bases numbered 11, after V lost 1 base and J lost 9 bases. This CDR3 has 16 amino acids.

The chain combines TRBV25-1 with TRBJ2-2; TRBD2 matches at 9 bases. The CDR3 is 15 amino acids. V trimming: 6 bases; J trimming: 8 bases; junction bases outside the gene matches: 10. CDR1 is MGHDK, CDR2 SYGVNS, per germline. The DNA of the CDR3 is TGTGCCAGCAGACAGACTAGCGGTGGGGCTGGGGAGCTGTTTTTT. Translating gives CASRQTSGGAGELFF.

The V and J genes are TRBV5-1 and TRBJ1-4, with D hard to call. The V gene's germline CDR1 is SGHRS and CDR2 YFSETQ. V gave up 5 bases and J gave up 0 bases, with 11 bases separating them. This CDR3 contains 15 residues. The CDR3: CASRDPGATNEKLFF. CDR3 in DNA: TGCGCCAGCAGGGACCCGGGAGCAACTAATGAAAAACTGTTTTTT.

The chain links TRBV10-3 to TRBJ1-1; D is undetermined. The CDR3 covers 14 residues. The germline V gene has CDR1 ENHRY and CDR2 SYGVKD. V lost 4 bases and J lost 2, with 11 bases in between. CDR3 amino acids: CAISAEASNTEAFF. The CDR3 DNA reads TGTGCCATCAGTGCCGAGGCTAGCAACACTGAAGCTTTCTTT.

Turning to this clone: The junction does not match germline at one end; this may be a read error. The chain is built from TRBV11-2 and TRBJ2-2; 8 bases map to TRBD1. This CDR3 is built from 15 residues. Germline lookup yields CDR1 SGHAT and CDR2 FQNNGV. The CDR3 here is CASRLGQGDTGELFF. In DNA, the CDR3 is TGTGCCAGCAGGTTAGGACAGGGCGACACCGGGGAGCTGTTTTTT. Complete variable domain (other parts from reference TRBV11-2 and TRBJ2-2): EAGVAQSPRYKIIEKRQSVAFWCNPISGHATLYWYQQILGQGPKLLIQFQNNGVVDDSQLPKDRFSAERLKGVDSTLKIQPAKLEDSAVYLCASRLGQGDTGELFFGEGSRLTVL.

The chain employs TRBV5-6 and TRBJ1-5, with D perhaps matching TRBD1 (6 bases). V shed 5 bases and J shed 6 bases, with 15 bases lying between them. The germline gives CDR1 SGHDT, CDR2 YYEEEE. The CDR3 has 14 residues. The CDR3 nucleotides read TGTGCCAGCAGGGGCTCGGCAGGGGCTCAGCCCCAGCATTTT. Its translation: CASRGSAGAQPQHF.

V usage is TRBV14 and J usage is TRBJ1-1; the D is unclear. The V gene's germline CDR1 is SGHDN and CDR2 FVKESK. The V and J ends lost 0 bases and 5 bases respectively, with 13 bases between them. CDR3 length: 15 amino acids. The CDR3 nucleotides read TGTGCCAGCAGCCAAGACGGTACGGGGTGGACTGAAGCTTTCTTT. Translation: CASSQDGTGWTEAFF.

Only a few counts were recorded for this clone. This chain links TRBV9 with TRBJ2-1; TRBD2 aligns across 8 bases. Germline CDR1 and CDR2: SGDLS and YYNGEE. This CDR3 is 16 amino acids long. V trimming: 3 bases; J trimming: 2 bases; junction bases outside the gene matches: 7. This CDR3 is CASSGLGRGAYNEQFF. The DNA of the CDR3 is TGTGCCAGCAGCGGCCTTGGGCGGGGGGCCTACAATGAGCAGTTCTTC.